Shown below are 7 T cell receptor beta chains from a single sample sequenced in a study of beta chain features in type 1 diabetes. Study results and caveats: Researchers report that Type 1 diabetes patients had moderately but significantly shorter TCRB CDR3s across all four CD4+ subsets.

These TCRs' antigens remain unknown. Sequencing targeted expressed TCRB transcripts, as all isolated RNA had been reverse transcribed. The table came from immunoSEQ multiplex PCR; TCRdb's copy has only in-frame clones and leaves some out. The sample shows about 370,000 clones, over 9% of them seen only once. Sequencing was performed on central memory CD4+ T cells from blood. The receptors were gathered from a man under 40 with type 1 diabetes.

This clone has more than one count but fewer than ten. CDR3 DNA sequence: TGTGCCAGCAGTGACACGCTAGCGGGCTCCGAGCAGTACTTC. The encoded protein is CASSDTLAGSEQYF. This chain links TRBV2 with TRBJ2-7; 8 positions match TRBD2. From germline, CDR1 is SNHLY and CDR2 FYNNEI. The CDR3 totals 14 residues. The junction had 7 bases not matched to a gene; V was cut back by 3 bases and J by 6 bases.

The chain is built from TRBV25-1 and TRBJ2-1, with a possible D match to TRBD1 (5 bases). Germline assignment: CDR1 MGHDK and CDR2 SYGVNS. The CDR3 loop spans 14 amino acids. V lost 2 bases and J 8 bases, leaving 13 bases between the germline ends. CDR3 in amino acids: CASSEASGIHEQFF. The CDR3 region has the DNA TGTGCCAGCAGTGAAGCTTCAGGGATTCATGAGCAGTTCTTC.

In its sample, this clone was seen once. The V and J genes are TRBV6-5 and TRBJ2-1; no reliable D call. The germline V gene has CDR1 MNHEY and CDR2 SVGAGI. The ends were cut back, 7 bases at V and 8 bases at J, with 12 bases in the middle. The CDR3 has 12 amino acids. CDR3 sequence (DNA): TGTGCCAGCACTCTAGGAAGATATGAGCAGTTCTTC. This codes for CASTLGRYEQFF.

This clone appeared a few times. CDR3 residues: CASSPRWGSSGANVLTF. For the CDR3, the DNA is TGTGCCAGCAGCCCGCGGTGGGGAAGCTCTGGGGCCAACGTCCTGACTTTC. J is TRBJ2-6 and V is TRBV7-2, with D hard to call. This CDR3 has 17 amino acids. Germline V gene lookup returns CDR1 SGHTA and CDR2 FQGNSA. Trimming cost V 5 bases and J 0 bases, with 14 bases left between them.

This clone was detected a few times. The J gene is TRBJ1-3, the V gene TRBV19; D perhaps matches TRBD1 (5 bases). Germline values: CDR1 LNHDA, CDR2 SQIVND (reference sequence). This CDR3 is 13 amino acids long. Trimming shortened V by 5 bases and J by 8 bases, and 13 bases separated the two germline ends. CDR3 region: CASSVDREDTIYF. The CDR3 coding sequence is TGTGCCAGTAGTGTCGACAGAGAAGACACCATATATTTT.

CDR3 nucleotide sequence: TGTGCCAGCAGTGAAACAGGGGGAACCACAGATACGCAGTATTTT. Residues: CASSETGGTTDTQYF. This chain uses TRBV28 with TRBJ2-3; 8 bases line up with TRBD1. The CDR3 extends over 15 amino acids. Germline V gene sequence: CDR1 MDHEN, CDR2 SYDVKM. V was clipped by 5 bases and J by 2 bases; unmatched bases: 6.

This clone turned up a few times. This sequence joins TRBV6-1 and TRBJ1-5; D is unresolved. V was trimmed by 6 bases and J by 0 bases, leaving 9 bases between them. The CDR3 contains 14 residues. The germline V gene has CDR1 MNHNS and CDR2 SASEGT. As DNA, the CDR3 is TGTGCCAGCAGCGCCTTATTTAGCAATCAGCCCCAGCATTTT. Protein sequence: CASSALFSNQPQHF.